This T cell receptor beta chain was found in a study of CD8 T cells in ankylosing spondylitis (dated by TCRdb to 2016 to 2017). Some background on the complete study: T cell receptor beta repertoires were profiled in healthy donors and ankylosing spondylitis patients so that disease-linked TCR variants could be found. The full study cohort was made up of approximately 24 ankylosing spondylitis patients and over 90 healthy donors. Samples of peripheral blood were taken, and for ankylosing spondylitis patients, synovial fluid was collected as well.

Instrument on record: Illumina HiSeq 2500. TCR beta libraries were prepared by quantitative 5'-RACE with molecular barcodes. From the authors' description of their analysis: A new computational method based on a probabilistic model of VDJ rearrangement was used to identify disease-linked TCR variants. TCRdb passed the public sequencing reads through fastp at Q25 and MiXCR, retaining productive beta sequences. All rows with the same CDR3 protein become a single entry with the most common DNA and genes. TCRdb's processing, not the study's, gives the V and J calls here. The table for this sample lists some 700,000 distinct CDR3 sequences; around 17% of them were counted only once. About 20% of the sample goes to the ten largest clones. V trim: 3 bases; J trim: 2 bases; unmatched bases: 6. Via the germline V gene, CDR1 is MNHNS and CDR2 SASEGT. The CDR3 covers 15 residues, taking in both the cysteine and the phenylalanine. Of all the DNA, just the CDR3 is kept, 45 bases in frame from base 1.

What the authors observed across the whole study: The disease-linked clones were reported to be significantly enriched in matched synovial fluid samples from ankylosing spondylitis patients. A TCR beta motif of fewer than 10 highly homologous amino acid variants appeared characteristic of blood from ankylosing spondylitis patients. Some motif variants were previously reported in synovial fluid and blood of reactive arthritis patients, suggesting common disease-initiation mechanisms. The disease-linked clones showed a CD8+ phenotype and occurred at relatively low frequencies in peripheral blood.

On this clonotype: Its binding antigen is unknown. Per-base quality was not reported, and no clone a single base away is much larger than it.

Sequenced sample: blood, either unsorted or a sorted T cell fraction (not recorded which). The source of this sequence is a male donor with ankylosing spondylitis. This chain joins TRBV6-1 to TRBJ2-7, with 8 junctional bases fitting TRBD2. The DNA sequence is TGTGCCAGCAGTGAGGGGCGGGAGGACCCCTACGAGCAGTACTTC. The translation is CASSEGREDPYEQYF.